This T cell receptor beta chain emerged from a study of control samples from healthy donors and cancer patients. Assay used: immunoSEQ multiplex PCR; TCRdb lists only in-frame clones, some missing. The sample yields 150,000 to 200,000 clones, 85% to 95% seen once. Sequenced input: blood. The receptor was derived from a woman between 18 and 29 years old in good health.

CDR3 protein: CASSLDRSALHF. CDR3 bases: TGTGCCAGCAGTTTAGACAGGAGCGCCCTCCACTTT. The chain links TRBV28 to TRBJ1-6; TRBD1 is a possible D gene (6 bases). The germline V gene has CDR1 MDHEN and CDR2 SYDVKM. This CDR3 region has 12 residues. With 2 bases removed from V and 14 bases from J, the gap between germline ends came to 10 bases.